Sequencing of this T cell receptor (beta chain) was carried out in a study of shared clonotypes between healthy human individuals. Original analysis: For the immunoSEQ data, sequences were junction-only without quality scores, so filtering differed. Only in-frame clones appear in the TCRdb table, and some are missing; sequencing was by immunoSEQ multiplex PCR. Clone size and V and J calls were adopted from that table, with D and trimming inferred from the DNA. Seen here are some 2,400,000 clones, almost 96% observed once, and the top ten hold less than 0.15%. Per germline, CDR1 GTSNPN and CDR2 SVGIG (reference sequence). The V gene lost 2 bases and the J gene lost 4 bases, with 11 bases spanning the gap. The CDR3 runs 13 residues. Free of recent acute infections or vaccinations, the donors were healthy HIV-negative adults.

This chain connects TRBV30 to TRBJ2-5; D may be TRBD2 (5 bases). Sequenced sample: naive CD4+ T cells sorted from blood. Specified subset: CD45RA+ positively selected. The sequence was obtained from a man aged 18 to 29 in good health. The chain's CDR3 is CAWSRGMGETQYF. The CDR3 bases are TGTGCCTGGAGTCGGGGTATGGGAGAGACCCAGTACTTC. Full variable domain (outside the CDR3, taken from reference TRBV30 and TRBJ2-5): SQTIHQWPATLVQPVGSPLSLECTVEGTSNPNLYWYRQAAGRGLQLLFYSVGIGQISSEVPQNLSASRPQDRQFILSSKKLLLSDSGFYLCAWSRGMGETQYFGPGTRLLVL.